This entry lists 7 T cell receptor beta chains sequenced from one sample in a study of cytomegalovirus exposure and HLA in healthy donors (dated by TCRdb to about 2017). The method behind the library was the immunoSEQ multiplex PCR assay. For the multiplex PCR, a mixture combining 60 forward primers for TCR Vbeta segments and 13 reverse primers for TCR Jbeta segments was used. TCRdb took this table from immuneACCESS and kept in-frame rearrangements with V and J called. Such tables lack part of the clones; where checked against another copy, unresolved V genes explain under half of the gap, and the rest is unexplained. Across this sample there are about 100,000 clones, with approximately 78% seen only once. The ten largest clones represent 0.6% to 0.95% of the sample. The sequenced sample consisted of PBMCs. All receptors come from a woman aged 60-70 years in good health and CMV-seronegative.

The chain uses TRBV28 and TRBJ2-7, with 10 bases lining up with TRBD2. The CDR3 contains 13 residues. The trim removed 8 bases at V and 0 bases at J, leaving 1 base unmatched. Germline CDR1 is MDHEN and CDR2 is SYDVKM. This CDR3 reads CASGTSDSYEQYF. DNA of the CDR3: TGTGCCAGCGGGACTAGCGACTCCTACGAGCAGTACTTC.

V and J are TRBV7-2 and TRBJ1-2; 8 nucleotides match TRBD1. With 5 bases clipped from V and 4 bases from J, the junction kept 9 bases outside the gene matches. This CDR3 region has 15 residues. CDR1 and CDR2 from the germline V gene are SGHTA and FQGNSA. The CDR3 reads CASSPAGQGAYGYTF. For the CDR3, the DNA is TGTGCCAGCAGCCCGGCCGGACAGGGAGCCTATGGCTACACCTTC.

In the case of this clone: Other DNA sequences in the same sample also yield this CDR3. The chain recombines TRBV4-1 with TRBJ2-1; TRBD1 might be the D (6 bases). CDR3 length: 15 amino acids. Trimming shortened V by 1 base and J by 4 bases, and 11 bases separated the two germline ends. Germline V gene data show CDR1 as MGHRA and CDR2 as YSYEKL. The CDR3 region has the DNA TGCGCCAGCAGCCAAGGCCGACAGGTATACAATGAGCAGTTCTTC. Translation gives CASSQGRQVYNEQFF.

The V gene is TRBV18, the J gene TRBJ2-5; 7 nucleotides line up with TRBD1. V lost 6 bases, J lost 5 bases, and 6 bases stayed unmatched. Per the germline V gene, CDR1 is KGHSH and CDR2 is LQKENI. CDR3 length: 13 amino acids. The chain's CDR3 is CASSRDRAETQYF. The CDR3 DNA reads TGTGCCAGCTCTCGAGACAGGGCTGAGACCCAGTACTTC.

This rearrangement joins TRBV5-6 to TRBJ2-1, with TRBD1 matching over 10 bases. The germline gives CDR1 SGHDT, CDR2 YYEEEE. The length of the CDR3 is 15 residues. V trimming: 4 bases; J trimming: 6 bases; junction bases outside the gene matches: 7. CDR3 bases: TGTGCCAGCAGCCTGGACAGGGGGGTGGGCAATGAGCAGTTCTTC. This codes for CASSLDRGVGNEQFF. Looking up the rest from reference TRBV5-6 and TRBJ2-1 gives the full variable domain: DAGVTQSPTHLIKTRGQQVTLRCSPKSGHDTVSWYQQALGQGPQFIFQYYEEEERQRGNFPDRFSGHQFPNYSSELNVNALLLGDSALYLCASSLDRGVGNEQFFGPGTRLTVL.

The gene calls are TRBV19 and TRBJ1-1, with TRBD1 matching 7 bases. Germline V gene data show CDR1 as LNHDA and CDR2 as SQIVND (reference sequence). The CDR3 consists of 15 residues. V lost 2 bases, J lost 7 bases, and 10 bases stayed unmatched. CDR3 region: CASSIQGGGYGEAFF. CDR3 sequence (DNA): TGTGCCAGTAGTATACAAGGAGGGGGCTACGGTGAAGCTTTCTTT.

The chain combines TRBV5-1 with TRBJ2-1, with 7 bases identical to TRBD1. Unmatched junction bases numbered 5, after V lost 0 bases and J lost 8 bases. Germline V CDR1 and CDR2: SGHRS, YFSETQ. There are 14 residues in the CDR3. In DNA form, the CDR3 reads TGCGCCAGCAGCTTGGATTTTAGGGGGCATGAGCAGTTCTTC. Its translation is CASSLDFRGHEQFF. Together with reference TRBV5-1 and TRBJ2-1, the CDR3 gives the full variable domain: KAGVTQTPRYLIKTRGQQVTLSCSPISGHRSVSWYQQTPGQGLQFLFEYFSETQRNKGNFPGRFSGRQFSNSRSEMNVSTLELGDSALYLCASSLDFRGHEQFFGPGTRLTVL.